Following are 6 T cell receptor beta chains from one sample sequenced in a study of blood T cells in healthy people across ages. Together with a sample-barcoded 5' primer, a J-beta primer mix was included in a second PCR lasting about 7 to 11 cycles. MiXCR, run by TCRdb on the 5' RACE reads, gives a single entry per CDR3 protein. Of 380,000 or so distinct CDR3 sequences in the sample, about half are singletons; the top ten hold under 65%. Sequenced sample: blood. The receptors shown here come from a man in his fifties or sixties in good health.

The genes are TRBV6-4 and TRBJ1-5; no firm D call. Trimming cost V 4 bases and J 6 bases, with 10 bases left between them. The CDR3 runs to 13 residues. Germline CDR1 reads MRHNA; CDR2 reads SNTAGT. CDR3 coding DNA: TGTGCCAGCAGTGGCCAGGCGGGTCAGCCCCAGCATTTT. It is translated as CASSGQAGQPQHF.

The chain recombines TRBV28 with TRBJ2-5; D ambiguous. The V gene's germline CDR1 is MDHEN and CDR2 SYDVKM. Trimming cost V 4 bases and J 3 bases, with 9 bases left between them. The length of the CDR3 is 13 residues. CDR3 region: CASSYQAEETQYF. The CDR3 region has the DNA TGTGCCAGCAGTTATCAGGCCGAAGAGACCCAGTACTTC.

The chain links TRBV10-1 to TRBJ2-5, with 7 bases that match TRBD2. This CDR3 spans 14 amino acids. CDR1 WNHNN and CDR2 SYGVQD come from the germline V gene (reference sequence). The V gene end was trimmed by 6 bases and the J gene end by 4 bases; junction bases not matched to a gene: 8. CDR3 nucleotide sequence: TGCGCCAGCAGCGAGGGAGGGACCCGAGAGACCCAGTACTTC. Amino acids: CASSEGGTRETQYF.

The V gene is TRBV7-9, the J gene TRBJ2-7, with a tentative D call TRBD2 (7 bases). The DNA end is a closer match to TRBJ2-5, so the J assignment may be wrong. There are 14 residues in the CDR3. Germline CDR1 reads SEHNR; CDR2 reads FQNEAQ (reference sequence). The CDR3 loop reads CASSRRGGGETQYF. DNA for the CDR3: TGTGCCAGCAGCCGCCGAGGGGGGGGAGAGACCCAGTACTTC.

This clonotype was picked up a small number of times. The chain combines TRBV20-1 with TRBJ2-3, with 8 bases that match TRBD2. The length of the CDR3 is 14 residues. The trim removed 5 bases at V and 3 bases at J, leaving 7 bases unmatched. CDR1 is DFQATT and CDR2 is SNEGSKA in the germline V gene (reference sequence). The CDR3 sequence is CSALTGGPTDTQYF. DNA for the CDR3: TGCAGTGCTCTGACGGGAGGGCCGACAGATACGCAGTATTTT.

This CDR3 reads CASSQLTGENEQFF. The CDR3 DNA is TGCGCCAGCAGCCAACTTACAGGGGAGAATGAGCAGTTCTTC. The gene calls are TRBV4-3 and TRBJ2-1; 7 nucleotides line up with TRBD1. J lost 7 bases, V lost 2 bases, and 5 bases had no gene match. The germline CDR1 and CDR2 sequences are LGHNA and YSLEER. The CDR3 totals 14 residues.